This note documents a single TCR beta chain sequence. Its specificity is not known. The data were taken from a study of cytomegalovirus exposure and HLA in healthy donors. The overall study: The same platform was used for the roughly 110 validation repertoires as for the approximately 730 first-cohort repertoires, as reported in a later analysis. Study-wide findings and caveats: CMV antigen specificity of three CMV-associated chains was confirmed in vitro.

Measured with immunoSEQ multiplex PCR; TCRdb has only the in-frame clones, and not every one. The data show 300,000 to 350,000 clones, 88% seen once. V dropped 7 bases and J dropped 1 base, with 16 bases sitting between them. The CDR3 is 15 residues long. Germline CDR1 reads MDHEN; CDR2 reads SYDVKM. This sequence joins TRBV28 and TRBJ1-1; D call uncertain. The sequence derives from a man under 40 in good health and CMV-seronegative. Sample: PBMCs. CDR3 DNA sequence: TGTGCCAGCAACTCAGATTCCGAGGGGAACACTGAAGCTTTCTTT. Protein sequence: CASNSDSEGNTEAFF.